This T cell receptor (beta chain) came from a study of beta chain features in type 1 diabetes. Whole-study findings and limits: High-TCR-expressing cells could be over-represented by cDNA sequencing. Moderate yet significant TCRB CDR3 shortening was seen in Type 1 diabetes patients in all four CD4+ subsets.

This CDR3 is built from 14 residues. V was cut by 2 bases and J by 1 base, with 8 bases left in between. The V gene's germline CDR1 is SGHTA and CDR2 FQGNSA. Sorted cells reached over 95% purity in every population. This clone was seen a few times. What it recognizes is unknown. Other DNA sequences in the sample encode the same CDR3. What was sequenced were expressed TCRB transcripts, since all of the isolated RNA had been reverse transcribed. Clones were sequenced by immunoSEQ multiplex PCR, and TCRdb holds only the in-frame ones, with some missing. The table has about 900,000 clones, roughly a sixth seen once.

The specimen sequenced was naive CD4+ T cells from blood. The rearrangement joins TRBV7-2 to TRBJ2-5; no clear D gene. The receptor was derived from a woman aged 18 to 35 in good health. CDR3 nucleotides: TGTGCCAGCAGCTTATTTGGTACCCAAGAGACCCAGTACTTC. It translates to CASSLFGTQETQYF.